This T cell receptor (beta chain) comes out of a study of monozygotic twins with inflammatory bowel disease. A note on this clonotype: Its matching antigen is unknown.

Every TCR library drew on about 3,700 ng of total RNA. Reprocessing the 5' RACE reads, TCRdb reports a single entry for every CDR3 protein and omits DNA. The sample table includes about 160,000 distinct CDR3 sequences. The CDR3 loop spans 14 amino acids. Germline V lookup: CDR1 SQVTM, CDR2 ANQGSEA. Points from the study as a whole: The data gave no support to a single strong IBD-associated signal or clonotype. Clonotypes shared with others were fewer in IBD patients than in healthy twins, especially with disease activity.

Sequenced input: blood. The sequence was collected from a human donor with ulcerative colitis or Crohn's disease, or a healthy co-twin of an affected twin (not recorded which). V gene TRBV29-1 combines with J gene TRBJ2-4; TCRdb gives TRBD1 as the D gene, but with no DNA this cannot be confirmed. The CDR3 loop reads CSARQALAKNIQYF.